The 25 T cell receptor beta chains below come from one sample, sequenced in a study of neurological immune-mediated disorders. TCRdb fed the 5' RACE reads into MiXCR, producing one record per CDR3 protein. The sample has some 77,000 distinct CDR3 sequences, about 9.7% seen once; the top ten hold 1.5% to 2%. What was sequenced was PBMCs. The receptors derive from a man between 50 and 59 years old in good health.

The chain uses TRBV7-2 and TRBJ2-7; D remains unclear. Trimming cost V 5 bases and J 4 bases, with 9 bases left between them. Germline-derived CDR1 and CDR2 are SGHTA and FQGNSA. The CDR3 covers 12 residues. For the CDR3, the DNA is TGTGCCAGCAGCCCCTCGGTTTACGAGCAGTACTTC. It translates to CASSPSVYEQYF.

This clonotype has just a few counts. The rearrangement uses TRBV6-2 or TRBV6-3 and TRBJ2-2; D gene unclear. The length of the CDR3 is 15 residues. Germline lookup yields CDR1 MNHEY and CDR2 SVGEGT. The ends were cut back, 0 bases at V and 1 base at J, with 6 bases in the middle. The chain's CDR3 is CASSYSIKNTGELFF. CDR3 bases: TGTGCCAGCAGTTACTCGATTAAGAACACCGGGGAGCTGTTTTTT.

This clonotype showed up many times. The chain uses TRBV5-6 and TRBJ2-7; TRBD1 agrees at 7 bases. CDR1 SGHDT and CDR2 YYEEEE come from the germline V gene. After removal of 0 bases from V and 5 bases from J, the junction contained 20 bases not matched to a gene. This CDR3 is built from 19 residues. The CDR3 here is CASSLDWTGQWQKRNEQYF. The CDR3 nucleotides are TGTGCCAGCAGCTTGGATTGGACAGGACAGTGGCAGAAAAGGAACGAGCAGTACTTC.

This clonotype was detected ten times or more. This chain uses TRBV15 with TRBJ2-1; D might be TRBD1 or TRBD2, each matching 5 bases. The CDR3 sequence is 16 residues long. The germline V and J ends were trimmed by 3 bases and 3 bases, with 15 bases remaining between them. Germline CDR1 is LNHNV and CDR2 is YYDKDF (reference sequence). The CDR3 sequence is CATSSPGRSFYNEQFF. In DNA, the CDR3 is TGTGCCACCAGCAGCCCGGGACGGTCCTTCTACAATGAGCAGTTCTTC. Supplemented by reference TRBV15 and TRBJ2-1, the full variable domain reads DAMVIQNPRYQVTQFGKPVTLSCSQTLNHNVMYWYQQKSSQAPKLLFHYYDKDFNNEADTPDNFQSRRPNTSFCFLDIRSPGLGDTAMYLCATSSPGRSFYNEQFFGPGTRLTVL.

This clonotype was seen ten or more times. The CDR3 sequence: CASSYFSRGRGETQYF. DNA of the CDR3: TGTGCCAGCAGTTACTTCAGTCGGGGAAGGGGAGAGACCCAGTACTTC. J is TRBJ2-5 and V is TRBV6-5, with D perhaps being TRBD1 or TRBD2 (5 bases each). CDR1 and CDR2 from the germline V gene are MNHEY and SVGAGI. The CDR3 has 16 amino acids. Trimming shortened V by 1 base and J by 4 bases, and 16 bases separated the two germline ends.

This clonotype was detected many times. The V and J genes are TRBV20-1 and TRBJ1-6; tentatively, D is TRBD1 (5 bases). V was shortened by 6 bases and J by 1 base, with 16 bases between the two germline ends. The CDR3 runs 16 residues. Per the germline V gene, CDR1 is DFQATT and CDR2 is SNEGSKA (reference sequence). CDR3 coding DNA: TGCAGTGCACGGCAGCTGAGGGGTTCCTATAATTCACCCCTCCACTTT. Translation: CSARQLRGSYNSPLHF.

CDR3 sequence: CASISRPLAGGPTKQFF. The CDR3 region has the DNA TGTGCCAGCATCTCCCGACCCCTAGCGGGAGGGCCTACTAAGCAGTTCTTC. This chain joins TRBV3-1 and TRBJ2-1; 12 bases line up with TRBD2. This CDR3 spans 17 amino acids. V shed 7 bases and J 11 bases; nucleotides not matched to a gene: 18. Germline V gene data show CDR1 as LGHDT and CDR2 as YNNKEL (reference sequence).

CDR3 DNA: TGTGCCAGCAGTCCTCGACGGTTGAACACTGAAGCTTTCTTT. It encodes CASSPRRLNTEAFF. This chain uses TRBV12-3 or TRBV12-4 with TRBJ1-1; D is ambiguous. The CDR3 is made up of 14 amino acids. V was trimmed by 5 bases and J by 0 bases, leaving 10 bases between them.

This clonotype occurred many times. The genes are TRBV27 and TRBJ1-4; no reliable D call. The CDR3 covers 14 residues. Trimming pared 0 bases from V and 8 bases from J, leaving 10 bases between. Germline V CDR1 and CDR2: MNHEY, SMNVEV (reference sequence). CDR3 protein: CASSLSMSVEKLFF. The CDR3 DNA follows: TGTGCCAGCAGTTTATCGATGTCCGTAGAAAAACTGTTTTTT.

This clonotype was observed many times. This chain uses TRBV12-3 or TRBV12-4 with TRBJ1-5, with 9 nucleotides matching TRBD1. The V segment lost 0 bases and the J segment 4 bases; nucleotides outside the gene matches: 7. The CDR3 is 17 residues long. The CDR3 reads CASSLALGTGLNQPQHF. In DNA, the CDR3 is TGTGCCAGCAGTTTAGCGCTTGGGACAGGGCTTAATCAGCCCCAGCATTTT.

This clonotype was observed at least ten times. CDR3 bases: TGCAGCGTTGGAAACCTAGGCGTGGATACGCAGTATTTT. Translation gives CSVGNLGVDTQYF. J is TRBJ2-3 and V is TRBV29-1, with D uncertain. The V and J ends lost 4 bases and 6 bases respectively, with 14 bases between them. Germline V lookup: CDR1 SQVTM, CDR2 ANQGSEA. This CDR3 is 13 amino acids long.

This clonotype showed up many times. The rearrangement joins TRBV18 to TRBJ2-2; D gene uncertain. Trimming took 6 bases from V and 3 from J, leaving 8 bases between them. The length of the CDR3 is 13 residues. Germline V gene sequence: CDR1 KGHSH, CDR2 LQKENI. The CDR3 nucleotides are TGTGCCAGCTCCCAGGCCGACACCGGGGAGCTGTTTTTT. It yields the protein CASSQADTGELFF. Drawing the rest from reference TRBV18 and TRBJ2-2, the complete variable domain is NAGVMQNPRHLVRRRGQEARLRCSPMKGHSHVYWYRQLPEEGLKFMVYLQKENIIDESGMPKERFSAEFPKEGPSILRIQQVVRGDSAAYFCASSQADTGELFFGEGSRLTVL.

This clonotype was recorded at least ten times. The chain carries TRBV12-3 or TRBV12-4 and TRBJ2-2; D is undetermined. V gave up 7 bases and J gave up 4 bases, with 10 bases separating them. This CDR3 is built from 13 residues. The CDR3 reads CASKPWGTGELFF. The CDR3 DNA reads TGTGCCAGCAAACCCTGGGGCACCGGGGAGCTGTTTTTT.

This clonotype was counted at least ten times. This chain links TRBV28 with TRBJ2-6; D gene unclear. Trimming removed 6 bases from V and 0 bases from J, with 9 bases in between. CDR3 length: 15 amino acids. Germline CDR1 MDHEN, CDR2 SYDVKM. This CDR3 is CASRTLASGANVLTF. In DNA, the CDR3 is TGTGCCAGCAGGACTCTTGCCTCTGGGGCCAACGTCCTGACTTTC. The complete variable domain, with remaining parts taken from reference TRBV28 and TRBJ2-6, reads DVKVTQSSRYLVKRTGEKVFLECVQDMDHENMFWYRQDPGLGLRLIYFSYDVKMKEKGDIPEGYSVSREKKERFSLILESASTNQTSMYLCASRTLASGANVLTFGAGSRLTVL.

This clonotype was found many times. This chain connects TRBV5-1 to TRBJ1-5; 7 bases fit TRBD1. From germline, CDR1 is SGHRS and CDR2 YFSETQ. This CDR3 spans 16 amino acids. With V trimmed by 4 bases and J by 0 bases, 7 bases remained unmatched. The CDR3 sequence: CASSPGTDYSNQPQHF. The CDR3 coding sequence is TGCGCCAGCAGCCCGGGGACAGATTATAGCAATCAGCCCCAGCATTTT.

This clonotype was observed many times. The chain links TRBV9 to TRBJ2-5, with D perhaps TRBD1 or TRBD2 (6 bases each). The CDR3 consists of 14 residues. Germline lookup yields CDR1 SGDLS and CDR2 YYNGEE. V was pared by 3 bases and J by 3 bases, with 12 bases between. CDR3 nucleotides: TGTGCCAGCAGCGGCGGAGGGGGGAAAGAGACCCAGTACTTC. This codes for CASSGGGGKETQYF.

This clonotype was detected many times. This chain connects TRBV5-1 to TRBJ2-1; unclear D gene. This CDR3 comprises 14 residues. Trimming took 2 bases from V and 7 from J, leaving 13 bases between them. CDR1 and CDR2 (germline): SGHRS, YFSETQ. The CDR3 DNA reads as TGCGCCAGCAGCTTCGTGCTGGACCCAAATGAGCAGTTCTTC. Amino acid sequence: CASSFVLDPNEQFF. The full variable domain, with the rest looked up from reference TRBV5-1 and TRBJ2-1, is KAGVTQTPRYLIKTRGQQVTLSCSPISGHRSVSWYQQTPGQGLQFLFEYFSETQRNKGNFPGRFSGRQFSNSRSEMNVSTLELGDSALYLCASSFVLDPNEQFFGPGTRLTVL.

This clonotype has ten or more counts. V gene TRBV7-8 combines with J gene TRBJ2-1; D gene ambiguous. There are 15 residues in the CDR3. Trimming took off 0 bases at V and 12 bases at J, with 18 bases between the two ends. CDR1 and CDR2 (germline): SGHVS, FQNEAQ. Here the CDR3 reads CASSLALVGGRLQFF. As DNA, the CDR3 is TGTGCCAGCAGCTTAGCGCTCGTAGGCGGAAGGTTGCAGTTCTTC.

This clonotype showed up many times. The V and J genes are TRBV28 and TRBJ1-5, with unresolved D. In germline, CDR1 is MDHEN, CDR2 SYDVKM. Trimming removed 3 bases at V and 11 bases at J, with 11 bases between. The CDR3 has 12 residues. CDR3 residues: CASSFPRASQHF. The DNA for the CDR3 is TGTGCCAGCAGTTTCCCCCGTGCCTCCCAGCATTTT. Variable domain in full (rest from reference TRBV28 and TRBJ1-5): DVKVTQSSRYLVKRTGEKVFLECVQDMDHENMFWYRQDPGLGLRLIYFSYDVKMKEKGDIPEGYSVSREKKERFSLILESASTNQTSMYLCASSFPRASQHFGDGTRLSIL.

Regarding this clonotype: Possible read error: a much larger clone is one base away. The chain links TRBV28 to TRBJ2-5, with D uncertain. The length of the CDR3 is 15 residues. Germline V gene sequence: CDR1 MDHEN, CDR2 SYDVKM. The V end lost 2 bases, the J end lost 2 bases, and 12 bases lay between the germline ends. The CDR3 is CASSLPQRAQETQYF. CDR3 nucleotides: TGTGCCAGCAGTTTACCGCAGCGAGCGCAAGAGACCCAGTACTTC.

A note on this clonotype: A read error may account for a junction end that differs from germline. The V gene is TRBV3-1, the J gene TRBJ1-2, with 10 bases fitting TRBD1. CDR3 size: 16 residues. CDR1 and CDR2 from the germline V gene are LGHDT and YNNKEL (reference sequence). The CDR3 DNA sequence: TGTGCCATCAGCCCCCATCCCGGACAGGGGGGCTATGGCTACACCTTC. It specifies CAISPHPGQGGYGYTF.

In this sample, this clonotype turned up many times. V usage is TRBV5-5 and J usage is TRBJ1-5, with D hard to call. CDR3 length: 14 amino acids. The V end lost 0 bases, the J end lost 6 bases, and 10 bases lay between the germline ends. The germline CDR1 and CDR2 sequences are SGHKS and YYEKEE (reference sequence). This CDR3 reads CASSLVQEGQPQHF. The CDR3 DNA reads TGTGCCAGCAGCTTGGTGCAGGAGGGTCAGCCCCAGCATTTT.

This clonotype was detected many times. The chain couples TRBV20-1 to TRBJ1-5; D unresolved. This CDR3 contains 16 residues. Germline V gene sequence: CDR1 DFQATT, CDR2 SNEGSKA (reference sequence). V lost 3 bases and J 0 bases, leaving 15 bases between the germline ends. CDR3 DNA sequence: TGCAGTGCTAGCCTCTTCGGGTGGAATAGCAATCAGCCCCAGCATTTT. Its translation is CSASLFGWNSNQPQHF.

This chain uses TRBV20-1 with TRBJ2-7, with D perhaps matching TRBD2 (5 bases). Germline V gene data show CDR1 as DFQATT and CDR2 as SNEGSKA (reference sequence). The CDR3 extends over 14 amino acids. Trimming pared 4 bases from V and 12 bases from J, leaving 25 bases between. The CDR3: CSAIVGLQISVRYF. Here the CDR3 DNA reads TGCAGTGCTATAGTTGGACTTCAGATCAGCGTCCGGTACTTC.

This clonotype was recorded many times. This rearrangement joins TRBV6-2 or TRBV6-3 to TRBJ2-1, with D possibly called TRBD1 or TRBD2 (6 bases each). The CDR3 sequence is 14 residues long. Germline V gene lookup returns CDR1 MNHEY and CDR2 SVGEGT. Deletions cut 5 bases from V and 4 bases from J, with 12 bases between. The CDR3 bases are TGTGCCAGCAGTCGCGGGACAACATACAATGAGCAGTTCTTC. It specifies CASSRGTTYNEQFF.